The T cell receptor beta chain under discussion was sequenced for a study of cytomegalovirus exposure and HLA in healthy donors. Sequencing used immunoSEQ multiplex PCR; TCRdb keeps in-frame clones, though not all of them. Among over 90,000 clones listed, approximately 94% were seen once. Germline assignment: CDR1 SQVTM and CDR2 ANQGSEA. The ends lost 7 bases at V and 1 base at J; junction bases unmatched: 7. There are 14 residues in the CDR3. The sample taken for sequencing was PBMCs. This TCR was recovered from a woman aged 18-29 years in good health and CMV-seronegative. The genes are TRBV29-1 and TRBJ1-5, with 7 bases aligning to TRBD1. The CDR3 DNA reads TGCAGCGCTGACGACAGGGCCAGCAATCAGCCCCAGCATTTT. Protein: CSADDRASNQPQHF.